A selection of T cell receptor beta chains follows, all from one sample in a study of blood T cell repertoires in COVID-19. Generated by immunoSEQ multiplex PCR, the TCRdb table keeps only in-frame clones and is missing some. The repertoire includes 100,000 to 150,000 clones, roughly 84% of them detected once, and under 15% sits in the top ten. The sequenced sample consisted of peripheral blood. These TCRs come from a woman under 40 who had recovered from COVID-19. The CDR3 runs from the conserved cysteine through the conserved F or W. Fields, in order: clone size, D gene, J gene, V gene, CDR3 DNA, CDR3 protein. A D gene is named only where the DNA matches it firmly. Clone size is shown for a subset of rows, as once, few, many or a class of expanded clone.

>few|TRBD1|TRBJ2-1|TRBV6-5
TGTGCCAGCAGTCGACAGGGGGGGGGCAATGAGCAGTTCTTC
CASSRQGGGNEQFF
>.|.|TRBJ1-2|TRBV6-5
TGTGCCAGCAGTTACGCGGACAGTGGGATCTATGGCTACACCTTC
CASSYADSGIYGYTF
>.|TRBD1|TRBJ1-2|TRBV5-1
TGCGCCAGCAGCACGGGACAGGGGGCGCCTTCCTATGGCTACACCTTC
CASSTGQGAPSYGYTF
>.|.|TRBJ1-2|TRBV3-1/TRBV3-2
TGTGCCAGCAGCAGTCCGGGAGTCTATGGCTACACCTTC
CASSSPGVYGYTF
>.|TRBD1|TRBJ2-2|TRBV15
TGTGCCACCTCAGGGGGCGCAGCCGGGGAGCTGTTTTTT
CATSGGAAGELFF
>many|.|TRBJ2-6|TRBV18
TGTGCCAGCTCTTCAACAGGGTCTGGGGCCAACGTCCTGACTTTC
CASSSTGSGANVLTF
>.|TRBD1|TRBJ2-3|TRBV5-1
TGCGCCAGCAGCTCGGGACAGGGGATAGATACGCAGTATTTT
CASSSGQGIDTQYF
>once|.|TRBJ2-5|TRBV18
TGTGCCAGCTCACCCGGGACTTCGTACCAAGAGACCCAGTACTTC
CASSPGTSYQETQYF
>.|.|TRBJ1-1|TRBV18
TGTGCCAGCTCACGGCAGGGCCTACAGAACACTGAAGCTTTCTTT
CASSRQGLQNTEAFF
>few|TRBD1|TRBJ1-3|TRBV2
TGTGCCAGCAGCGGACAGGGAGGAAACACCATATATTTT
CASSGQGGNTIYF
>few|TRBD1|TRBJ1-5|TRBV5-5
TGTGCCAGCAGCACGACAGGGGATCAGCCCCAGCATTTT
CASSTTGDQPQHF
>.|TRBD2|TRBJ2-1|TRBV5-5
TGTGCCAGCAGCTTTAGCGGGAATAGTGGCACTGAGCAGTTCTTC
CASSFSGNSGTEQFF
>.|.|TRBJ2-3|TRBV3-1/TRBV3-2
TGTGCCAGCAGCCATACCCTGACAACGCAGTATTTT
CASSHTLTTQYF
>.|.|TRBJ2-5|TRBV7-2
TGTGCCAGCAGCTTCTATGGTGAGACCCAGTACTTC
CASSFYGETQYF
>.|TRBD2|TRBJ2-7|TRBV10-3
TGTGCCATCAGTGGCCGACTAGCGGGACACTACGAGCAGTACTTC
CAISGRLAGHYEQYF
>.|.|TRBJ1-5|TRBV15
TGTGCCACCAGCAGAGATGGCAGTCGTTTCAATCAGCCCCAGCATTTT
CATSRDGSRFNQPQHF
>.|.|TRBJ1-1|TRBV7-3
TGTGCCAGCAGCTTGACCACAGCGAACACTGAAGCTTTCTTT
CASSLTTANTEAFF
>many|.|TRBJ2-7|TRBV11-3
TGTGCCAGCAGCCGAAACAGGGTCCGGTGGGTGTTACACTACGAGCAGTACTTC
CASSRNRVRWVLHYEQYF
>.|TRBD1|TRBJ2-5|TRBV6-5
TGTGCCAGCGGAAGGACAGGGGTTTCAGAGACCCAGTACTTC
CASGRTGVSETQYF
>.|TRBD2|TRBJ2-5|TRBV6-5
TGTGCCAGCAGTTCGGGACTAGCGGGGGGGAAAGAGACCCAGTACTTC
CASSSGLAGGKETQYF
>.|.|TRBJ2-7|TRBV5-6
TGTGCCAGCAGCTTGGCTAGTCCCAACATGCCGAGCTCCTACGAGCAGTACTTC
CASSLASPNMPSSYEQYF
>.|TRBD2|TRBJ2-1|TRBV7-9
TGTGCCAGCAGCTCACCGGGACTAGGATACAATGAGCAGTTCTTC
CASSSPGLGYNEQFF
>.|TRBD1|TRBJ1-6|TRBV7-8
TGTGCCAGCAGCCAGACAGGGGGCAGCGCCTATAATTCACCCCTCCACTTT
CASSQTGGSAYNSPLHF
>.|TRBD1|TRBJ2-1|TRBV6-5
TGTGCCAGCACACGGCTCCAGGGGGAATACAATGAGCAGTTCTTC
CASTRLQGEYNEQFF
>.|TRBD2|TRBJ2-1|TRBV5-1
TGCGCCAGCAGGACTAGCGGGAAGTCAGTGGAGTACTACAATGAGCAGTTCTTC
CASRTSGKSVEYYNEQFF
>.|.|TRBJ1-5|TRBV6-1
TGTGCCAGCAGTGATCTCGAGTTTGCTCAGCCCCAGCATTTT
CASSDLEFAQPQHF
>.|.|TRBJ2-7|TRBV15
TGTGCCACCAGCAGAGATGGGGAGGACCTCTACGAGCAGTACTTC
CATSRDGEDLYEQYF
>.|TRBD2|TRBJ2-1|TRBV5-3
TGTGCCAGTGCGGTAGCGGGGGCCGAGGTCTTC
CASAVAGAEVF
>.|.|TRBJ1-5|TRBV6-5
TGTGCCAGCGGGAGGACCGGAGGTGAGCCCCAGCATTTT
CASGRTGGEPQHF
>.|.|TRBJ2-6|TRBV19
TGTGCCAGTAGTATAGAATCAGGGACTGGGGCCAACGTCCTGACTTTC
CASSIESGTGANVLTF
>.|TRBD2|TRBJ2-5|TRBV29-1
TGCAGCGTTGCCCTATCCAACAGCGGGAGGGTGAGGGAGACCCAGTACTTC
CSVALSNSGRVRETQYF
>.|TRBD1|TRBJ2-7|TRBV19
TGTGCCAGTAGTGCGGGACAGGGCACCTACGAGCAGTACTTC
CASSAGQGTYEQYF
>.|TRBD2|TRBJ2-7|TRBV7-6
TGTGCCAGCAGCTTAGTGTCAAATAGCGGGGGCGAGCAGTACTTC
CASSLVSNSGGEQYF
>once|TRBD2|TRBJ2-2|TRBV7-9
TGTGCCAGCAGCTCTGGACTAGCCGGCACCGGGGAGCTGTTTTTT
CASSSGLAGTGELFF
>.|TRBD1|TRBJ1-1|TRBV4-1
TGCGCCAGCAGCCATCTACAGGGGGGAAACACTGAAGCTTTCTTT
CASSHLQGGNTEAFF
>once|TRBD1|TRBJ1-5|TRBV7-8
TGTGCCAGCAGCTCCCGCCGACAGGGGTCCTTGAATTATCAGCCCCAGCATTTT
CASSSRRQGSLNYQPQHF